This is a list of T cell receptor beta chains from one sample in a study of beta chain features in type 1 diabetes. Sequencing used immunoSEQ multiplex PCR; TCRdb keeps in-frame clones, though not all of them. Found here are a few hundred thousand clones, around 25% of them singletons; the top ten hold roughly 0.013%. Input material: naive CD4+ T cells from blood. These receptors came from a woman in her thirties with type 1 diabetes. Each CDR3 is given without its conserved first and last residue. A D gene is named only where the DNA matches it firmly.

>TRBV4-1|TRBJ1-5|-
ASSRVRPGISNQPQH
>TRBV6-6|TRBJ2-5|-
ASSGGQETQY
>TRBV18|TRBJ2-5|TRBD1
ASSDRDRGETQY
>TRBV18|TRBJ2-5|TRBD2
ASSPGTSGSEETQY
>TRBV25-1|TRBJ2-5|TRBD2
ASNRAGVIETQY
>TRBV5-1|TRBJ1-4|TRBD1
ASSFGTGLNEKLF
>TRBV5-4|TRBJ1-1|-
ASSLRGEDTEAF
>TRBV29-1|TRBJ2-4|TRBD1
SVSGTGGEGPYKNIQY
>TRBV19|TRBJ2-1|-
ASSLDTRSYNEQF
>TRBV7-9|TRBJ2-1|-
ASMLESSYNEQF
>TRBV6-5|TRBJ1-3|TRBD1
ASSRQGPGNTIY
>TRBV28|TRBJ2-3|-
ASKPSTDTQY
>TRBV18|TRBJ1-3|-
ASSPARSSGNTIY
>TRBV9|TRBJ2-1|-
ASSVEWDWTGVEQF
>TRBV28|TRBJ2-7|-
ASSLGGEQY
>TRBV30|TRBJ1-3|-
AWSVGVFSGNTIY
>TRBV5-6|TRBJ2-3|-
ASDSWSGSTDTQY
>TRBV30|TRBJ2-1|-
AWSVGGPDEQF
>TRBV23-1|TRBJ1-2|-
ASRPGWSYGYT
>TRBV7-9|TRBJ1-3|-
ASSPYGQPGSGNTIY
>TRBV28|TRBJ2-7|-
ASSQNLWDTDYEQY
>TRBV18|TRBJ1-5|TRBD1
ASSPTGDQPQH
>TRBV7-2|TRBJ2-3|-
ASSHRTTDTQY
>TRBV1|TRBJ1-2|-
TSSQGCPGGDNYGYT
>TRBV11-2|TRBJ2-5|TRBD2
ASSELRTSGRGYQETQY
>TRBV4-2|TRBJ2-3|TRBD2
ASSQVTLGLAGGVDTQY
>TRBV29-1|TRBJ1-3|-
SAARGTGNTIY
>TRBV5-1|TRBJ2-7|-
ASSLVLPSYEQY
>TRBV19|TRBJ1-1|TRBD1
ASSRTGGSWTEAF
>TRBV7-9|-|-
ASSAERYEQY
>TRBV2|TRBJ2-7|TRBD1
ASSVIQGAGEQY
>TRBV9|TRBJ2-2|-
ASTQGPAGELF
>TRBV5-8|TRBJ2-7|TRBD1
ASSLGQGYYEQY
>TRBV7-9|TRBJ1-2|-
ASSFPAGRGNYGYT
>TRBV28|TRBJ2-6|-
ASSLSGSGANVLT
>TRBV27|TRBJ1-1|-
ASSSIQDTEAF
>TRBV7-6|TRBJ2-7|TRBD2
ASSFGLAGGGEQY
>TRBV5-1|TRBJ2-2|TRBD2
ASSAGVTGELF
>TRBV28|TRBJ2-7|-
ASRGPGQHEQY
>TRBV5-6|TRBJ2-7|TRBD2
ASSGGTSGVYEQY
>TRBV5-1|TRBJ2-1|-
ASSVRNEQF
>TRBV6-5|TRBJ2-3|-
ASSYGQPSTDTQY
>TRBV27|TRBJ2-5|-
ASSPPAARGETQY
>TRBV9|TRBJ2-2|-
ASSVATWTGELF
>TRBV9|TRBJ2-7|TRBD2
ASSVGGSGASYEQY
>TRBV9|TRBJ2-1|-
ASSVSSRVSSYNEQF
>TRBV27|TRBJ1-5|-
ASSFHSSNQPQH
>TRBV30|TRBJ2-6|TRBD1
AWSVRGQGLLSHSGANVLT
>TRBV29-1|TRBJ2-1|TRBD2
SVWTSGRPTYNEQF
>TRBV15|TRBJ1-1|-
ATSRGFQGQAF
>TRBV4-1|TRBJ2-1|TRBD2
ASKRTGGFYNEQF
>TRBV30|TRBJ2-5|-
AWSHRSRETQY
>TRBV28|TRBJ2-5|-
ASSLFLRGRQTQY
>TRBV15|TRBJ2-5|-
ATSRDKAGEETQY